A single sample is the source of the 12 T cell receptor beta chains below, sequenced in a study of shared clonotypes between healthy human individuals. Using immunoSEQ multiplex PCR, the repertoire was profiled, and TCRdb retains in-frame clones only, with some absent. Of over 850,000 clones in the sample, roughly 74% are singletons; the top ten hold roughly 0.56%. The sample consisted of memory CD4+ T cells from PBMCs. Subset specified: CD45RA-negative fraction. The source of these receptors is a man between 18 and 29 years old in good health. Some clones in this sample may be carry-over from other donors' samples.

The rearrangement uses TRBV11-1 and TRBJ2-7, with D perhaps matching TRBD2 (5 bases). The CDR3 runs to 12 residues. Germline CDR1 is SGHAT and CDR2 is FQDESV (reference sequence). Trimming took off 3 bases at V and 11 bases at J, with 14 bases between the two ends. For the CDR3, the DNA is TGTGCCAGCAGCTTTCCCGAGGGAAGGGAGTACTTC. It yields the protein CASSFPEGREYF. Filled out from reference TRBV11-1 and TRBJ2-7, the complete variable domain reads EAEVAQSPRYKITEKSQAVAFWCDPISGHATLYWYRQILGQGPELLVQFQDESVVDDSQLPKDRFSAERLKGVDSTLKIQPAELGDSAMYLCASSFPEGREYFGPGTRLTVT.

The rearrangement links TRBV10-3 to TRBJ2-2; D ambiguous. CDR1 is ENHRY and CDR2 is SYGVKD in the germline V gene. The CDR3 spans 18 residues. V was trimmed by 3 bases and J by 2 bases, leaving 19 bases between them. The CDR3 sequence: CAISEGTQLNINTGELFF. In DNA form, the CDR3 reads TGTGCCATCAGTGAAGGCACCCAGTTGAATATCAACACCGGGGAGCTGTTTTTT.

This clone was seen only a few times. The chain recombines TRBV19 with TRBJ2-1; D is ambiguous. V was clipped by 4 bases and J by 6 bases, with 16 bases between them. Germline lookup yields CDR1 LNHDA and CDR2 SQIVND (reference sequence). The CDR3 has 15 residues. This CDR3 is CASSTTSLGFNEQFF. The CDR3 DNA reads TGTGCCAGTAGTACAACCAGCCTGGGGTTCAATGAGCAGTTCTTC.

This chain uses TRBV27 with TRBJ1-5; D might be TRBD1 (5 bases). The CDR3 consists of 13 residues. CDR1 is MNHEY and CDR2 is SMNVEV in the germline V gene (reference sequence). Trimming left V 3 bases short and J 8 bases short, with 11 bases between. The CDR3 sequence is CASSFGKGKPQHF. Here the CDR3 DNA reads TGTGCCAGCAGTTTCGGGAAGGGGAAGCCCCAGCATTTT.

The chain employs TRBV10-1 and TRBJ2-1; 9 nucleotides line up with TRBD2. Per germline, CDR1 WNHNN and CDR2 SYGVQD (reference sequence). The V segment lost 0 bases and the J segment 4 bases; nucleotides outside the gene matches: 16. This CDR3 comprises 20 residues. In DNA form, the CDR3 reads TGCGCCAGCAGTGAGTCAACCGGGACTAGCTCCCGGAGTGGGTACAATGAGCAGTTCTTC. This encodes CASSESTGTSSRSGYNEQFF.

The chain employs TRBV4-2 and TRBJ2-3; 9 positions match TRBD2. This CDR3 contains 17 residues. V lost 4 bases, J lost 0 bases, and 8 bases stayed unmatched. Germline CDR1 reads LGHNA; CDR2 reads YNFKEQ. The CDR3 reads CASSPSSGRTSTDTQYF. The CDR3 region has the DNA TGTGCCAGCAGCCCCAGTAGCGGGAGAACTAGCACAGATACGCAGTATTTT.

The CDR3 DNA follows: TGTGCCAGCAGTACGCCGGGACAGGGGGTCTACGAGCAGTACTTC. This encodes CASSTPGQGVYEQYF. The genes are TRBV28 and TRBJ2-7; 11 bases are shared with TRBD1. The length of the CDR3 is 15 residues. CDR1 and CDR2 (germline): MDHEN, SYDVKM. V dropped 5 bases and J dropped 3; count of bases not matched to a gene: 6.

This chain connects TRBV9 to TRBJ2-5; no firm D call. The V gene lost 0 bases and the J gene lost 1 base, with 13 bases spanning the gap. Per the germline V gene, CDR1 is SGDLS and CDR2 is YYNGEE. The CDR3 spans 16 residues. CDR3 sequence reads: CASSVGSAGFQETQYF. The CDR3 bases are TGTGCCAGCAGCGTAGGGTCGGCTGGGTTCCAAGAGACCCAGTACTTC.

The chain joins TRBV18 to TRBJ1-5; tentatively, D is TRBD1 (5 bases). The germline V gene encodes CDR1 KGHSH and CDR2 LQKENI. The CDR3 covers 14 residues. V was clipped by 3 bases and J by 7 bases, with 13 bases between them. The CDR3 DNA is TGTGCCAGCTCACCGGGGGTCGAGGGCCAGCCCCAGCATTTT. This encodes CASSPGVEGQPQHF.

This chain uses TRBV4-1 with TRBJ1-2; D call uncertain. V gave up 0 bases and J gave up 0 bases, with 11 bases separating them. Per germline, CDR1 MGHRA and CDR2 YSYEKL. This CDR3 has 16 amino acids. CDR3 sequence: CASSQEGVGANYGYTF. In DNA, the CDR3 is TGCGCCAGCAGCCAAGAGGGTGTGGGAGCTAACTATGGCTACACCTTC.

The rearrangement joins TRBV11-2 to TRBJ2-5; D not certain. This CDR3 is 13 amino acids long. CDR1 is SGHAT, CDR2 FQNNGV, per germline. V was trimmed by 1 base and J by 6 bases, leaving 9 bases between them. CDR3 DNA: TGTGCCAGCAGCTTAGTAGACGGGCAGACCCAGTACTTC. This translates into CASSLVDGQTQYF. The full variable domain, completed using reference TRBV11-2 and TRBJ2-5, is EAGVAQSPRYKIIEKRQSVAFWCNPISGHATLYWYQQILGQGPKLLIQFQNNGVVDDSQLPKDRFSAERLKGVDSTLKIQPAKLEDSAVYLCASSLVDGQTQYFGPGTRLLVL.

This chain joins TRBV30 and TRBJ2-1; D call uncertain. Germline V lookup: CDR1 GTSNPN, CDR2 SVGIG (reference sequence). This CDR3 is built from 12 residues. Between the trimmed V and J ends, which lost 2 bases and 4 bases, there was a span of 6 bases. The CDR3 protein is CAWSWSYNEQFF. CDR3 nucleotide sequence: TGTGCCTGGAGTTGGTCGTACAATGAGCAGTTCTTC.